This T cell receptor beta chain was sequenced during a study of T cells after posttransplantation cyclophosphamide (dated by TCRdb to 2016 to 2017). Broadly, across the study: T cell repertoire reconstitution was tracked by TRB sequencing after myeloablative bone marrow transplantation in which posttransplantation cyclophosphamide was used as GVHD prophylaxis. Public TRB sequences were searched against a database of over 3,500 sequences associated with responses to pathogens, tumor antigens, self-antigens and alloantigens. TRB sequencing was also done on up to about 3 additional blood samples from 2 to 5.2 years after transplant in 3 patients, and on pretransplant blood from several patients. Because TRA and TRB clonality correlated tightly in some ten samples, later TCR analyses were limited to TRB. Antigen receptor sequencing was done on samples from about 38 PTCy-treated patients and from over 15 related bone marrow donors of those patients. Blood from all 35 or so PTCy patients who had 1-year posttransplant specimens underwent TRB sequencing. Study-level results and caveats: Across the roughly 48 patients, TRB clonality was highly associated with recipient CMV seropositivity and CMV reactivation, and diversity with PTCy was similar to that in the CNI/methotrexate controls. At 1-2 months, donor-recipient similarity was low but rose over the first year, and the later blood repertoires were often dominated by donor CD8+ memory clones. The TRB repertoires of T cells infiltrating skin or the GI tract showed only limited overlap with the TRB repertoires found in blood.

V is shortened by 3 bases, J by 6 bases, and the region joining them spans 14 bases. The germline V gene yields WSHSY for CDR1 and SAAADI for CDR2. The CDR3 numbers 15 residues from cysteine through phenylalanine. The read is trimmed to its CDR3 DNA, 45 bases read in frame from base 1. This clone has a count of ten or more. Which antigen it targets is not known. There are no base qualities to consult, and no much larger clone falls within one base. TRB sequencing used genomic DNA with the immunoSEQ assay at survey resolution or the hsTCRB kit. As for the authors' bioinformatics: The immunoSEQ software handled the initial read processing, while the LymphoSeq R package was used for the repertoire analyses. Clonality was calculated as 1 minus normalized Shannon entropy, and the Gini coefficient was also calculated for each TRB dataset. To infer phenotypes in unsorted samples, TRB sequences from sorted subsets of the recipient or donor were mapped onto unsorted samples from the same recipient. TCRdb re-hosts the immuneACCESS table, in-frame sequences only. Its copies lack some clones; in the studies checked, an unresolved V gene accounts for under half of them, and the cause for the rest is not known. V, J and clone size are those of that table, while D and trimming were read from the DNA. The table gives 34,000 or so clones for this sample, with none occurring only once. The biggest ten clones account for about 7% of the sample.

Peripheral blood samples were provided by related bone marrow donors on the day of marrow donation. Peripheral blood and bone marrow mononuclear cells were isolated by Ficoll-Hypaque density centrifugation and cryopreserved. The sequence came from a woman aged 45-60 years in good health and a related stem cell transplant donor. Sequences were obtained from PBMCs. Recombination linked TRBV10-2 to TRBJ1-4, with no D gene named confidently. The CDR3 here reads CASSEGSDGYEKLFF. The DNA is TGCGCCAGCAGTGAAGGCAGCGACGGCTATGAAAAACTGTTTTTT.